This TCR beta chain was observed in a study of T cells after yellow fever vaccination. Study as a whole: Those fractions that held only low numbers of cells were prepared using the SMART-Seq v4 Ultra Low Input RNA kit. Study-level points and caveats: Among primary-vaccination clones, most reappeared after the booster, at 95% to 96% for CD4 and more than 75% for CD8. Compared with primary, the secondary response was weaker and peaked at day 5, not 15.

Template switching by 5'RACE produced TCR cDNA, adding a universal primer site and UMIs. TCRdb passed the 5' RACE reads through MiXCR, listing each CDR3 protein once. This table has about 550,000 distinct CDR3 sequences, 15% to 20% appearing once. This clonotype was observed a few times. Its antigen is not known. The material was PBMCs, obtained 15 days after the yellow fever booster vaccination. The clonotype was recovered from a man aged 25 to 40 who received the YFV17D yellow fever vaccine.

CDR3 region: CASTRGGVNEQFF. The CDR3 nucleotides are TGTGCCAGCACCCGGGGGGGGGTCAATGAGCAGTTCTTC. V is TRBV12-3 or TRBV12-4 and J is TRBJ2-1, with 8 nucleotides matching TRBD2. V lost 7 bases and J lost 6; bases outside the gene matches: 5. The CDR3 contains 13 residues.